This T cell receptor (beta chain) was sequenced for a study of blood T cell repertoires in COVID-19. Study-wide context: The study drew acute and convalescent COVID-19 samples from the United States, Italy and Spain. In each case, the material was cDNA or gDNA derived from T cells, B-cell-depleted T cells, or PBMCs.

V lost 3 bases and J lost 10, with 18 bases in between. The CDR3 covers 15 residues. Germline CDR1 is KGHDR and CDR2 is SFDVKD. In the original workflow: Counts of nucleated cells, estimated from reference gene primer amplification, were obtained. Assay: immunoSEQ multiplex PCR; the TCRdb copy retains only in-frame clones and omits some. V and J calls plus clone size are reproduced from that table; the DNA served to infer D and trimming. The sample contains 160,000 or so clones, 65% to 85% of which appear only once. The sequence was collected from a woman of 80 years or more with acute or convalescent COVID-19. This chain links TRBV24-1 with TRBJ1-5; D unclear. The sequencing sample was made of peripheral blood. DNA of the CDR3: TGTGCCACCAGTGATGGACGGGGAACGAGGCGTCCCCAGCATTTT. Protein sequence: CATSDGRGTRRPQHF.